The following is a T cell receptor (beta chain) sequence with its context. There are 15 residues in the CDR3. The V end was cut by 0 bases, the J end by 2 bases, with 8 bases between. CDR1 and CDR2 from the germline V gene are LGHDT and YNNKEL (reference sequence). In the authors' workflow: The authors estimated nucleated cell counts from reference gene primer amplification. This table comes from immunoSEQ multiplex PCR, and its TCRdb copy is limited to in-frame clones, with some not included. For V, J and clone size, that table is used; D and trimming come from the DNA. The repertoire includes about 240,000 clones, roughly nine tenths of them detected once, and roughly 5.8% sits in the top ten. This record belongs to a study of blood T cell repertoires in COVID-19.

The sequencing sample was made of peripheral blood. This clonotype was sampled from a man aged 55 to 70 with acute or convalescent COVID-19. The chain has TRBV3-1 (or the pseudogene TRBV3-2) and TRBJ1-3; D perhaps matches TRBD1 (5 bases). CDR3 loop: CASSQDAGAGNTIYF. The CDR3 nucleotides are TGTGCCAGCAGCCAAGATGCGGGGGCTGGAAACACCATATATTTT.